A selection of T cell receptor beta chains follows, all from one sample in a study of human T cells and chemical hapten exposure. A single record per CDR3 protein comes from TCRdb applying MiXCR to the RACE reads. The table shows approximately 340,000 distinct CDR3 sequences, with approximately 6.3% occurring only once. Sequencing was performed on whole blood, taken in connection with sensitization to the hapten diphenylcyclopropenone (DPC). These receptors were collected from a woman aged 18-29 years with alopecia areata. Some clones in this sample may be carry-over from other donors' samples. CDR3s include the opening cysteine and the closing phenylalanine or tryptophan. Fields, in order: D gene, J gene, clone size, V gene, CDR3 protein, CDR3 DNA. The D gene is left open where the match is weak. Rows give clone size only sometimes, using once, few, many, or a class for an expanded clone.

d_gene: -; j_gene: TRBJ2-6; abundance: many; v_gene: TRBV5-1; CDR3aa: CASSPRRSGANVLTF; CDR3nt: TGCGCCAGCAGCCCCCGTCGCTCTGGGGCCAACGTCCTGACTTTC
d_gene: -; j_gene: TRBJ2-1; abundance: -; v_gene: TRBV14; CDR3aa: CASSPPGANEQFF; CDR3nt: TGTGCCAGCAGCCCCCCCGGGGCAAATGAGCAGTTCTTC
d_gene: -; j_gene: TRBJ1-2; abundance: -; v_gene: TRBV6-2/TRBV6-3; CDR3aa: CASAYRTPNYGYTF; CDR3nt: TGTGCCAGCGCCTATAGGACACCCAACTATGGCTACACCTTC
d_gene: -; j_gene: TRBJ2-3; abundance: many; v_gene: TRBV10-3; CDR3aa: CAISEESDTQYF; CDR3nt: TGTGCCATCAGTGAGGAGTCAGATACGCAGTATTTT
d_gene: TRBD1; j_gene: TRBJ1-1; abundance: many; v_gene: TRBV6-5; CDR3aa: CASSEGQGITGDEAFF; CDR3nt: TGTGCCAGCAGTGAGGGACAGGGGATTACCGGAGATGAAGCTTTCTTT
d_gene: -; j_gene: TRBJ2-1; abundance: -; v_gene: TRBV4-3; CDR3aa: CASSQDLGGVYNEQFF; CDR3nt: TGCGCCAGCAGCCAAGATCTAGGCGGGGTGTACAATGAGCAGTTCTTC
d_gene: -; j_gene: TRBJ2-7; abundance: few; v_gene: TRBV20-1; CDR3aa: CSASYRVYEQYF; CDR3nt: TGCAGTGCTTCTTACAGGGTCTACGAGCAGTACTTC
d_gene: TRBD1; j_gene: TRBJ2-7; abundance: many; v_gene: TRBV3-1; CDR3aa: CASSHQGTGGSREQYF; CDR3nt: TGTGCCAGCAGCCATCAGGGGACAGGGGGGTCGAGAGAGCAGTACTTC
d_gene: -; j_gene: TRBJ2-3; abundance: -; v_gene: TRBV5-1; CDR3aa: CASSLDDPRRDTQYF; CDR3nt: TGCGCCAGCAGCTTGGATGACCCGAGAAGGGATACGCAGTATTTT
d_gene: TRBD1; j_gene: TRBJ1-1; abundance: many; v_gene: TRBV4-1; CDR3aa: CASSQDPRQGASEAFF; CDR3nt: TGCGCCAGCAGCCAAGATCCGCGACAGGGGGCATCCGAAGCTTTCTTT